This T cell receptor beta chain originates from a study of T-cell memory formation after mild COVID-19. Study in general: Among the donors, TCR clusters were largely specific to each donor.

CDR3 length equals 16 residues. In germline, CDR1 is SGDLS, CDR2 YYNGEE. Trimming stripped 0 bases from V and 0 bases from J, with 11 bases between. This clonotype was found a few times. Its antigen is not known. General observations from the study: Clones that contracted from day 15 to 85 had balanced CD4/CD8; later expanders were CD4+ biased. The pre-infection memory compartment contained some responding clones, suggesting cross-reactive memory joined.

TCR alpha and TCR beta cDNA libraries carrying sample barcodes and UMIs came from 5'RACE with constant-segment primers. Each CDR3 protein is one row after TCRdb ran MiXCR on the 5' RACE reads. Of under 350,000 distinct CDR3 sequences in the sample, 16% were seen once. This clonotype was sampled from a man between 18 and 29 years old who had mild COVID-19 (a few samples of this study predate the infection). Cell type and time point are not known. The chain combines TRBV9 with TRBJ2-3; no reliable D call. The source material was PBMCs or a T cell subset sorted from them (not recorded which). The CDR3 bases are TGTGCCAGCAGCGTAGTTCGCGGCGCTAGCACAGATACGCAGTATTTT. Amino acid sequence: CASSVVRGASTDTQYF.